This TCR beta chain was retrieved from a study of beta chain features in type 1 diabetes. Reverse transcribing all isolated RNA meant expressed TCRB transcripts were sequenced. Assay: immunoSEQ multiplex PCR; the TCRdb copy retains only in-frame clones and omits some. This table holds 400,000 or so clones, roughly 12% found once. Concerning this clone itself: Its antigen is not known.

Study-wide results and limits: Shorter TCRB CDR3s, moderately but significantly so, were found in Type 1 diabetes patients in all four CD4+ subsets.

V was pared by 3 bases and J by 0 bases, with 13 bases between. Germline V gene data show CDR1 as SQVTM and CDR2 as ANQGSEA. This CDR3 contains 15 residues. The sequence was obtained from a woman aged 18-29 years with type 1 diabetes. The chain joins TRBV29-1 to TRBJ2-3; tentative D call: TRBD1 (6 bases). Sequencing was carried out using naive CD4+ T cells from blood. CDR3: CSVDYLGTSTDTQYF. The CDR3 DNA reads TGCAGCGTTGACTACCTCGGGACAAGCACAGATACGCAGTATTTT.